A selection of T cell receptor beta chains follows, all from one sample in a study of cytomegalovirus exposure and HLA in healthy donors. Method: immunoSEQ multiplex PCR; TCRdb's copy keeps in-frame clones and lacks some. The data contain under 200,000 clones, over 60% of them singletons. The source material was PBMCs. These receptor sequences come from a girl between 5 and 17 years old in good health and CMV-seronegative. CDR3s include the opening cysteine and the closing phenylalanine or tryptophan. A D gene is named only where the DNA matches it firmly. Clone size is not always given. Where it is, it says once, few, many or a class for expanded clones.

clone size: .; J gene: TRBJ1-4; V gene: TRBV29-1; D gene: .; CDR3 protein: CSVRNRVRTTNEKLFF; CDR3 DNA: TGCAGCGTTCGCAACAGGGTCAGGACAACTAATGAAAAACTGTTTTTT
clone size: .; J gene: TRBJ1-1; V gene: TRBV5-1; D gene: TRBD1; CDR3 protein: CASRFQTGETEAFF; CDR3 DNA: TGCGCCAGCAGGTTTCAGACAGGGGAAACTGAAGCTTTCTTT
clone size: .; J gene: TRBJ1-1; V gene: TRBV7-3; D gene: .; CDR3 protein: CASSLTQYSEAFF; CDR3 DNA: TGTGCCAGCAGCTTAACCCAGTATTCTGAAGCTTTCTTT
clone size: once; J gene: TRBJ2-3; V gene: TRBV27; D gene: TRBD2; CDR3 protein: CASRGTSGTHISDTQYF; CDR3 DNA: TGTGCCAGCAGGGGGACTAGCGGGACACATATTTCAGATACGCAGTATTTT
clone size: .; J gene: TRBJ1-4; V gene: TRBV6-5; D gene: TRBD1; CDR3 protein: CASSSRGQPEKLFF; CDR3 DNA: TGTGCCAGCAGCTCCCGGGGACAGCCTGAAAAACTGTTTTTT
clone size: .; J gene: TRBJ1-6; V gene: TRBV6-5; D gene: .; CDR3 protein: CASRPAAPNSPLHF; CDR3 DNA: TGTGCCAGCAGGCCGGCGGCCCCCAATTCACCCCTCCACTTT
clone size: .; J gene: TRBJ1-4; V gene: TRBV13; D gene: .; CDR3 protein: CASSSADIWDEKLFF; CDR3 DNA: TGTGCCAGCAGCTCCGCGGACATTTGGGATGAAAAACTGTTTTTT
clone size: .; J gene: TRBJ2-3; V gene: TRBV5-1; D gene: TRBD1; CDR3 protein: CASTTGTGGTDTQYF; CDR3 DNA: TGCGCCAGCACCACCGGGACAGGGGGCACAGATACGCAGTATTTT
clone size: .; J gene: TRBJ1-5; V gene: TRBV7-9; D gene: TRBD1; CDR3 protein: CASSPGQGLNQPQHF; CDR3 DNA: TGTGCCAGCAGCCCGGGACAGGGGCTCAATCAGCCCCAGCATTTT
clone size: .; J gene: TRBJ1-3; V gene: TRBV4-1; D gene: .; CDR3 protein: CASNTGSSGNTIYF; CDR3 DNA: TGCGCCAGCAACACAGGGAGCTCTGGAAACACCATATATTTT
clone size: .; J gene: TRBJ2-2; V gene: TRBV19; D gene: .; CDR3 protein: CASTSPTGELFF; CDR3 DNA: TGTGCCAGTACCTCCCCCACCGGGGAGCTGTTTTTT
clone size: .; J gene: TRBJ2-2; V gene: TRBV5-8; D gene: .; CDR3 protein: CASSPRPGELFF; CDR3 DNA: TGTGCCAGCAGCCCGAGGCCCGGGGAGCTGTTTTTT
clone size: .; J gene: TRBJ2-1; V gene: TRBV7-9; D gene: .; CDR3 protein: CASSLAPGGPNEQFF; CDR3 DNA: TGTGCCAGCAGCTTAGCGCCGGGGGGCCCCAATGAGCAGTTCTTC
clone size: .; J gene: TRBJ2-3; V gene: TRBV1; D gene: .; CDR3 protein: CTSSQKGTPGIHTDTQYF; CDR3 DNA: TGCACCAGCAGCCAGAAAGGGACACCGGGAATTCACACAGATACGCAGTATTTT
clone size: .; J gene: TRBJ1-2; V gene: TRBV7-2; D gene: .; CDR3 protein: CASSQARGNYGYTF; CDR3 DNA: TGTGCCAGCAGCCAAGCGCGAGGGAACTATGGCTACACCTTC